This T cell receptor beta chain was sequenced during a study of CD8 T cells in Susac syndrome. Trimming removed 5 bases from V and 0 bases from J, with 13 bases in between. Germline V lookup: CDR1 GTSNPN, CDR2 SVGIG (reference sequence). The CDR3 totals 15 residues. An input of about 0.5 to 1 ug of RNA was subjected to reverse transcription using random hexamers. Each CDR3 protein gets one entry after TCRdb re-called the immunoSEQ multiplex PCR reads with MiXCR. Among around 150,000 distinct CDR3 sequences, around 94% were seen once, and the ten largest hold roughly 0.13%. CD8+ and CD4+ T cells from blood underwent TCR beta sequencing, which was carried out in a high-throughput format.

Source material: CD4+ T cells from PBMCs. The chain combines TRBV30 with TRBJ2-2; the D gene is possibly TRBD2 (5 bases). This sequence was found in a human donor in good health. The CDR3 sequence: CAWYPGSANTGELFF. The CDR3 DNA sequence: TGTGCCTGGTACCCGGGATCCGCGAACACCGGGGAGCTGTTTTTT.